Listed below are T cell receptor beta chains from one sample, sequenced in a study of shared clonotypes between healthy human individuals. This table comes from immunoSEQ multiplex PCR, and its TCRdb copy is limited to in-frame clones, with some not included. The sample lists more than 2 million clones, approximately 96% seen once, with 0.1% to 0.15% in the top ten. Sequencing was performed on naive CD4+ T cells sorted from blood. All receptors come from a young man in good health. The CDR3 runs from the conserved cysteine through the conserved F or W. The D gene is left open where the match is weak. Part of the rows lack a size; the others show once, few, many or a class for expanded clones.

cdr3_aa cdr3_nt clone_size j_call v_call d_call
CASSVGQVSTGYTF TGTGCCAGCAGCGTAGGGCAGGTGAGCACTGGCTACACCTTC NA TRBJ1-2 TRBV9 NA
CAWSASNEQFF TGTGCCTGGAGTGCCTCTAATGAGCAGTTCTTC NA TRBJ2-1 TRBV30 NA
CASSYGLRTDTQYF TGTGCCAGCAGTTATGGACTTCGCACAGATACGCAGTATTTT NA TRBJ2-3 TRBV28 NA
CASSPSSNQPQHF TGCGCCAGCAGCCCAAGTAGCAATCAGCCCCAGCATTTT NA TRBJ1-5 TRBV10-1 NA
CASSLVASLNNSPLHF TGCGCCAGCAGCTTGGTTGCCAGCCTTAATAATTCACCCCTCCACTTT NA TRBJ1-6 TRBV5-1 NA
CASSSGKSEKLFF TGTGCCAGCAGCTCCGGGAAGAGTGAAAAACTGTTTTTT NA TRBJ1-4 TRBV5-4 NA
CASSSQETDTQYF TGTGCCAGCAGCTCCCAGGAGACAGATACGCAGTATTTT NA TRBJ2-3 TRBV7-2 NA
CASSQGIANTGELFF TGTGCCAGCAGCCAGGGGATCGCGAACACCGGGGAGCTGTTTTTT NA TRBJ2-2 TRBV2 NA
CASTSTFYGTGNTGELFF TGTGCCAGCACCTCTACCTTCTACGGGACAGGGAACACCGGGGAGCTGTTTTTT NA TRBJ2-2 TRBV11-2 TRBD1
CASKARGGYEQYF TGTGCCAGCAAGGCCAGGGGGGGGTACGAGCAGTACTTC NA TRBJ2-7 TRBV27 NA
CASSAFSGTDSYEQYF TGTGCCAGCAGCGCTTTTTCCGGGACAGACTCCTACGAGCAGTACTTC NA TRBJ2-7 TRBV7-2 TRBD1
CASSLATGGAPYEQYF TGCGCCAGCAGCTTGGCCACAGGGGGCGCACCCTACGAGCAGTACTTC NA TRBJ2-7 TRBV5-1 TRBD1
CASSVGAGQSYEQYF TGTGCCAGCAGCGTAGGAGCGGGACAGTCCTACGAGCAGTACTTC NA TRBJ2-7 TRBV9 NA
CAIQGARGTEAFF TGTGCCATACAGGGGGCGAGGGGTACTGAAGCTTTCTTT NA TRBJ1-1 TRBV2 TRBD1
CASYRTGGNTIYF TGTGCCAGCTACCGGACAGGCGGAAACACCATATATTTT NA TRBJ1-3 TRBV6-1 TRBD1
CASSLDLLWGEQFF TGCGCCAGCAGCTTGGACCTACTCTGGGGTGAGCAGTTCTTC NA TRBJ2-1 TRBV5-1 NA
CASSITGETGELFF TGTGCCAGTAGTATAACCGGGGAAACCGGGGAGCTGTTTTTT NA TRBJ2-2 TRBV19 NA
CASRDGQGDNSPLHF TGTGCCAGCAGAGACGGACAGGGGGATAATTCACCCCTCCACTTT NA TRBJ1-6 TRBV6-6 TRBD1
CASTDRTGGNTGELFF TGTGCCAGTACCGATCGGACAGGGGGCAACACCGGGGAGCTGTTTTTT NA TRBJ2-2 TRBV19 TRBD1
CASSAQGTGNTIYF TGTGCCAGCAGTGCCCAGGGTACCGGAAACACCATATATTTT NA TRBJ1-3 TRBV2 NA
CSVAGQVLYNEQFF TGCAGCGTCGCGGGACAGGTTTTATACAATGAGCAGTTCTTC NA TRBJ2-1 TRBV29-1 TRBD1
CASSLVPSGVSPFF TGTGCCAGCAGCTTAGTCCCTAGCGGGGTCTCCCCGTTCTTC NA TRBJ2-1 TRBV7-2 TRBD2
CASSGQGPTDTQYF TGTGCCAGCAGTGGCCAGGGGCCCACAGATACGCAGTATTTT NA TRBJ2-3 TRBV2 NA
CASSLDSTNTEAFF TGCGCCAGCAGCTTGGACAGTACGAACACTGAAGCTTTCTTT NA TRBJ1-1 TRBV5-1 NA
CASRLVGTNTGELFF TGTGCCAGCCGCCTCGTCGGGACTAACACCGGGGAGCTGTTTTTT NA TRBJ2-2 TRBV27 NA
CASSGIDGALNEKLFF TGTGCCAGCTCCGGGATAGACGGAGCACTTAATGAAAAACTGTTTTTT NA TRBJ1-4 TRBV28 NA
CASSYSRTVMNSPLHF TGTGCCAGCAGTTACTCGAGGACAGTGATGAATTCACCCCTCCACTTT NA TRBJ1-6 TRBV6-5 NA
CASRTAGNQPQHF TGTGCCAGTAGAACGGCCGGCAATCAGCCCCAGCATTTT few TRBJ1-5 TRBV19 NA
CAWSEGMNTEAFF TGTGCCTGGAGTGAGGGGATGAACACTGAAGCTTTCTTT NA TRBJ1-1 TRBV30 NA
CASSERGNEQFF TGTGCCAGCAGCGAGAGGGGTAATGAGCAGTTCTTC NA TRBJ2-1 TRBV2 NA
CASIGKGVAFF TGTGCCAGCATTGGGAAAGGCGTAGCTTTCTTT NA TRBJ1-1 TRBV6-5 NA
CASSLDGIGYGYTF TGTGCCAGCAGCTTGGACGGAATCGGATATGGCTACACCTTC NA TRBJ1-2 TRBV5-5 NA
CASFKQGADTIYF TGTGCCAGCTTTAAGCAGGGAGCGGACACCATATATTTT NA TRBJ1-3 TRBV18 NA
CATAQGYEQYF TGTGCCACAGCCCAGGGTTACGAGCAGTACTTC NA TRBJ2-7 TRBV19 NA
CASSITGDQPQHF TGTGCCAGCAGCATAACAGGGGATCAGCCCCAGCATTTT NA TRBJ1-5 TRBV6-5 TRBD1
CATSKSRLGETQYF TGTGCCACCAGCAAATCTCGGTTAGGCGAGACCCAGTACTTC NA TRBJ2-5 TRBV15 NA
CASSLVGGRASYEQYF TGTGCCAGCAGCTTAGTTGGCGGGAGGGCCTCCTACGAGCAGTACTTC NA TRBJ2-7 TRBV11-2 TRBD2
CASRPMSGGAPVGTDTQYF TGTGCCAGCAGGCCCATGAGTGGGGGGGCCCCCGTTGGGACAGATACGCAGTATTTT once TRBJ2-3 TRBV5-6 NA
CASSVGRGQGNYGYTF TGTGCCAGCAGCGTAGGTAGAGGGCAGGGGAACTATGGCTACACCTTC NA TRBJ1-2 TRBV9 NA
CSGGVGPSYNEQFF TGCAGCGGTGGAGTGGGGCCATCCTACAATGAGCAGTTCTTC NA TRBJ2-1 TRBV29-1 NA
CATISSSYEQYF TGTGCCACTATCTCAAGCTCCTACGAGCAGTACTTC NA TRBJ2-7 TRBV19 NA
CASSLLAGLAKNIQYF TGTGCCAGCAGTTTACTAGCGGGGTTAGCCAAAAACATTCAGTACTTC NA TRBJ2-4 TRBV27 TRBD2
CASSSIYNEQFF TGCGCCAGCAGCTCGATCTACAATGAGCAGTTCTTC NA TRBJ2-1 TRBV5-1 NA
CASSLRPRGAFNTGELFF TGTGCCAGCAGCTTACGACCACGGGGGGCTTTTAACACCGGGGAGCTGTTTTTT NA TRBJ2-2 TRBV5-5 NA
CASSSGWYGYTF TGTGCCAGCAGTTCGGGGTGGTACGGCTACACCTTC NA TRBJ1-2 TRBV6-5 NA
CASSVLLAGTDTQYF TGTGCCAGCAGCGTCCTCCTAGCGGGTACAGATACGCAGTATTTT NA TRBJ2-3 TRBV9 TRBD2
CAWSVRGGSGNTIYF TGTGCCTGGAGTGTAAGGGGTGGCTCTGGAAACACCATATATTTT NA TRBJ1-3 TRBV30 NA
CASSARLGTGYQPQHF TGTGCCAGTAGTGCTAGGCTCGGGACAGGGTATCAGCCCCAGCATTTT once TRBJ1-5 TRBV19 TRBD1
CASSESLYGYTF TGTGCCAGCAGTGAGTCGCTCTATGGCTACACCTTC NA TRBJ1-2 TRBV25-1 NA
CASSGGLAGGYQETQYF TGCGCCAGCAGCGGGGGACTAGCGGGAGGGTACCAAGAGACCCAGTACTTC NA TRBJ2-5 TRBV5-1 TRBD2